This T cell receptor (beta chain) was sequenced during a study of human T cells and chemical hapten exposure. MiXCR, applied by TCRdb to the RACE reads, yields one record per CDR3 protein. The sample comprises about 200,000 distinct CDR3 sequences, around a quarter of which are singletons, and approximately 2.5% rests with the top ten. Trimming left V 0 bases short and J 13 bases short, with 16 bases between. Germline V CDR1 and CDR2: SGHRS, YFSETQ. The CDR3 is made up of 13 amino acids. Specified time point: patch test 3, about 24 weeks after DPC sensitization. Treatment reported: therapeutic diphenylcyclopropenone sensitization with weekly scalp DPC.

The specimen comprised whole blood, sampled in connection with sensitization to the hapten diphenylcyclopropenone (DPC). The TCR comes from a woman aged 40 to 50 with alopecia areata. Some clones in this sample may be carry-over from other donors' samples. This chain connects TRBV5-1 to TRBJ1-1; D remains unclear. CDR3 DNA sequence: TGCGCCAGCAGCTTGGATGTGGGAACGATTGGTTTCTTT. It encodes CASSLDVGTIGFF.